Presented here are 13 T cell receptor beta chains from one specimen sequenced in a study of multiple sclerosis patients with progressive multifocal leukoencephalopathy. Time point: before natalizumab initiation. Clones were sequenced by immunoSEQ multiplex PCR, and TCRdb holds only the in-frame ones, with some missing. The table includes about 32,000 clones, 80% to 95% detected once. Sequenced material: PBMCs. Receptors were obtained from a man aged 30 to 45 with multiple sclerosis.

This clone was seen once. The rearrangement links TRBV4-2 to TRBJ2-7; D possibly corresponds to TRBD2 (5 bases). Germline CDR1 LGHNA, CDR2 YNFKEQ. Trimming took 0 bases from V and 3 from J, leaving 12 bases between them. This CDR3 is 15 amino acids long. CDR3 nucleotide sequence: TGTGCCAGCAGCCAAGACCGCGGAGGACTCTACGAGCAGTACTTC. It translates to CASSQDRGGLYEQYF.

The chain uses TRBV11-2 and TRBJ2-3; TRBD1 agrees at 9 bases. Unmatched junction bases numbered 15, after V lost 0 bases and J lost 2 bases. The CDR3 is 20 amino acids. Germline assignment: CDR1 SGHAT and CDR2 FQNNGV. As DNA, the CDR3 is TGTGCCAGCAGCTTAGATCTTGGGACAGGGTCCGTCCTCTTCACAGATACGCAGTATTTT. Translating gives CASSLDLGTGSVLFTDTQYF.

The rearrangement links TRBV20-1 to TRBJ2-1, with D maybe TRBD2 (5 bases). This CDR3 is 11 amino acids long. Per germline, CDR1 DFQATT and CDR2 SNEGSKA (reference sequence). Trimming took off 4 bases at V and 9 bases at J, with 10 bases between the two ends. As DNA, the CDR3 is TGCAGTGCTATTCTAGCACGTGAGCAGTTCTTC. Amino acids: CSAILAREQFF.

J is TRBJ2-7 and V is TRBV6-6; D gene unclear. CDR1 is MNHNY and CDR2 is SVGAGI in the germline V gene (reference sequence). V lost 6 bases to trimming and J lost 2 bases, with 5 bases between them. This CDR3 contains 11 residues. Here the CDR3 reads CASSNTYEQYF. CDR3 DNA: TGTGCCAGCAGCAATACCTACGAGCAGTACTTC.

This clone has a single count. The chain recombines TRBV14 with TRBJ1-1; D possibly corresponds to TRBD1 (6 bases). Germline-derived CDR1 and CDR2 are SGHDN and FVKESK. The CDR3 is made up of 14 amino acids. Trimming shortened V by 7 bases and J by 2 bases, and 14 bases separated the two germline ends. The DNA for the CDR3 is TGTGCCAGCAATTTAGGACAGTCTAACACTGAAGCTTTCTTT. Protein sequence: CASNLGQSNTEAFF.

The V gene is TRBV4-3, the J gene TRBJ2-3; TRBD2 matches at 12 bases. With V trimmed by 1 base and J by 4 bases, 9 bases remained unmatched. The CDR3 runs 18 residues. The germline V gene has CDR1 LGHNA and CDR2 YSLEER. The CDR3 reads CASSQAPPTSGRSDTQYF. The CDR3 bases are TGCGCCAGCAGCCAAGCCCCTCCGACTAGCGGGAGATCAGATACGCAGTATTTT.

In the case of this clone: This probably arose from a read error, given a far larger clone one base away. Other DNA sequences from this sample encode an identical CDR3 as well. V is TRBV5-1 and J is TRBJ1-5; no clear D. This CDR3 is 16 amino acids long. Germline-derived CDR1 and CDR2 are SGHRS and YFSETQ. V gave up 2 bases and J gave up 0 bases, with 12 bases separating them. DNA of the CDR3: TGCGCCAGCAGCTTCGGCTCGACCTATAGCAATCAGCCCCAGCATTTT. Translated: CASSFGSTYSNQPQHF. The full variable domain, rest sourced from reference TRBV5-1 and TRBJ1-5, is KAGVTQTPRYLIKTRGQQVTLSCSPISGHRSVSWYQQTPGQGLQFLFEYFSETQRNKGNFPGRFSGRQFSNSRSEMNVSTLELGDSALYLCASSFGSTYSNQPQHFGDGTRLSIL.

The V gene is TRBV19, the J gene TRBJ2-1; no definite D call. The ends were cut back, 7 bases at V and 0 bases at J, with 7 bases in the middle. CDR3 length: 13 amino acids. Looked up from germline, CDR1 is LNHDA and CDR2 is SQIVND (reference sequence). CDR3 bases: TGTGCCAGTAATCCTAGCTCCTACAATGAGCAGTTCTTC. As protein: CASNPSSYNEQFF.

This clone appeared once. The rearrangement joins TRBV4-3 to TRBJ2-3; tentatively, D is TRBD2 (6 bases). Germline CDR1 reads LGHNA; CDR2 reads YSLEER. Trimming left V 5 bases short and J 0 bases short, with 24 bases between. CDR3 length: 19 residues. The CDR3 sequence is CASSGGSGSLFPSTDTQYF. CDR3 nucleotide sequence: TGCGCCAGCAGCGGGGGTAGCGGTTCATTATTTCCTAGCACAGATACGCAGTATTTT.

This chain joins TRBV7-9 and TRBJ1-5, with 9 bases that match TRBD1. The germline CDR1 and CDR2 sequences are SEHNR and FQNEAQ (reference sequence). After removal of 5 bases from V and 4 bases from J, the junction contained 0 bases not matched to a gene. CDR3 size: 13 residues. CDR3 protein: CASSGQGNQPQHF. The CDR3 DNA is TGTGCCAGCAGCGGACAGGGGAATCAGCCCCAGCATTTT.

This clone has only one observation. CDR3: CASKGTGGGSPLHF. The CDR3 DNA is TGTGCCAGCAAAGGGACAGGGGGTGGTTCACCCCTCCACTTT. This sequence joins TRBV27 and TRBJ1-6, with 11 bases fitting TRBD1. The CDR3 totals 14 residues. The germline gives CDR1 MNHEY, CDR2 SMNVEV (reference sequence). Trimming cost V 7 bases and J 9 bases; bases outside gene matches: 5.

The V call is TRBV5-6, the J call TRBJ2-1, with D unclear. Germline assignment: CDR1 SGHDT and CDR2 YYEEEE. Between the trimmed V and J ends, which lost 0 bases and 3 bases, there was a span of 4 bases. The CDR3 extends over 13 amino acids. The CDR3 here is CASSLGVYNEQFF. CDR3 DNA sequence: TGTGCCAGCAGCTTGGGGGTCTACAATGAGCAGTTCTTC.

The J gene is TRBJ2-3, the V gene TRBV5-1; perhaps TRBD2 as D (5 bases). V gave up 0 bases and J gave up 9 bases, with 8 bases separating them. The CDR3 runs 12 residues. Germline V gene lookup returns CDR1 SGHRS and CDR2 YFSETQ. CDR3 nucleotides: TGCGCCAGCAGCTTGGCGGGGTCCACGCAGTATTTT. It translates to CASSLAGSTQYF.